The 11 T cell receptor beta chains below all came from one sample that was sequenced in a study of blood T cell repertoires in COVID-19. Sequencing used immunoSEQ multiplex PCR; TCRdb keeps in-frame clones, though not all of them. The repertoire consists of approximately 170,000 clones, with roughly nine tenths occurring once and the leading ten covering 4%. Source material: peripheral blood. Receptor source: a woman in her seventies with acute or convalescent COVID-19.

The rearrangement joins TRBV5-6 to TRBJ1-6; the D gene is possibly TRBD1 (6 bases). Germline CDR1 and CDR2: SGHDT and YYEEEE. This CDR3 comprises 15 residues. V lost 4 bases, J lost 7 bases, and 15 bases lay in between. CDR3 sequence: CASSSLGQSNSPLHF. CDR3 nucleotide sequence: TGTGCCAGCAGCAGCCTCGGACAGTCCAATTCACCCCTCCACTTT.

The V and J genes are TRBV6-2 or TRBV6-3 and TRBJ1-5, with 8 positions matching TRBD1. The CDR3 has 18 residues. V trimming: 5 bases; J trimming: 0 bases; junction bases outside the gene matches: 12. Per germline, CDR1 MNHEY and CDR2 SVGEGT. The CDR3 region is CASSTRVGQDNSNQPQHF. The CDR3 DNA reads TGTGCCAGCAGTACAAGGGTGGGACAGGACAATAGCAATCAGCCCCAGCATTTT.

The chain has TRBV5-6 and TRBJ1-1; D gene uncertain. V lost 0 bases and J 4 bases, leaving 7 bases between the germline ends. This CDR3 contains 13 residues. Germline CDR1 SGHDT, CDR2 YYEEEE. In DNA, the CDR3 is TGTGCCAGCAGCTTGGGCGGCGGCACTGAAGCTTTCTTT. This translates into CASSLGGGTEAFF.

CDR3 DNA: TGCGCCAGCAGCCACCCGGGTACTAACTATGGCTACACCTTC. It yields the protein CASSHPGTNYGYTF. The chain has TRBV4-3 and TRBJ1-2; D ambiguous. Germline V gene lookup returns CDR1 LGHNA and CDR2 YSLEER. The CDR3 has 14 amino acids. Trimming removed 3 bases from V and 0 bases from J, with 8 bases in between.

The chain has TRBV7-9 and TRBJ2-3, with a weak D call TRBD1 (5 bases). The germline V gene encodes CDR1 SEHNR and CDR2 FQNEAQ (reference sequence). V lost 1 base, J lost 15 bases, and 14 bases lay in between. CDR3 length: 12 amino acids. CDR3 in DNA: TGTGCCAGCAGCTTAGAAGGGGCCCCTGGCTATTTT. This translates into CASSLEGAPGYF.

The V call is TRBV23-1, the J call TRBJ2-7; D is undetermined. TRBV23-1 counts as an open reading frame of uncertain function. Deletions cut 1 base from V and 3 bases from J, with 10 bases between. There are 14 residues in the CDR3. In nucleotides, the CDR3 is TGCGCCAGCAGTCAATTGGGCAGGCACTACGAGCAGTACTTC. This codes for CASSQLGRHYEQYF.

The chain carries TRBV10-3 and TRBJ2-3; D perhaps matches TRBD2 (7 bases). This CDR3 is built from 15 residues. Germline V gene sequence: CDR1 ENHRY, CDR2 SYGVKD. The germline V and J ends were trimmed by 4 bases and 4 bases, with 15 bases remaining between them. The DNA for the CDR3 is TGTGCCATCAGTGCGAGCGGGAAGGGGGCAGATACGCAGTATTTT. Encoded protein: CAISASGKGADTQYF.

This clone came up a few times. The CDR3 bases are TGCGCCAGCAGCCAAGGATCGGCAGGGGGCCAAGAGACCCAGTACTTC. Its translation is CASSQGSAGGQETQYF. V gene TRBV4-1 combines with J gene TRBJ2-5; 7 positions match TRBD1. CDR3 length equals 16 residues. V lost 1 base and J lost 1; bases outside the gene matches: 6. Germline loops: CDR1 MGHRA, CDR2 YSYEKL.

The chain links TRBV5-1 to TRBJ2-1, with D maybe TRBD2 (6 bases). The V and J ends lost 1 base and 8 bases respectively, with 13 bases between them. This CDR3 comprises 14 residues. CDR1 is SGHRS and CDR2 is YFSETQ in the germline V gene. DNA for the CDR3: TGCGCCAGCAGCTTGTCGGGAGTCACCCATGAGCAGTTCTTC. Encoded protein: CASSLSGVTHEQFF.

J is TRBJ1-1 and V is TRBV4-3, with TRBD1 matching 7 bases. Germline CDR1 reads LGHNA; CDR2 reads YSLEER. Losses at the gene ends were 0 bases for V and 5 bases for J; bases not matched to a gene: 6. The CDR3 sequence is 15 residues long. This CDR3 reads CASSQDQTGRTEAFF. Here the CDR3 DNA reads TGCGCCAGCAGCCAAGATCAGACAGGGAGGACTGAAGCTTTCTTT.

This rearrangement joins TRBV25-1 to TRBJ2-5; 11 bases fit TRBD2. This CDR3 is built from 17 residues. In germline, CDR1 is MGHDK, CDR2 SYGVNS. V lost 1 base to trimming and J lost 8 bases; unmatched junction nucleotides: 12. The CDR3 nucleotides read TGTGCCAGCAGTGAATCCTTAGCGGGAGGGCCCCAAGGTACCCAGTACTTC. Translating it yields CASSESLAGGPQGTQYF.